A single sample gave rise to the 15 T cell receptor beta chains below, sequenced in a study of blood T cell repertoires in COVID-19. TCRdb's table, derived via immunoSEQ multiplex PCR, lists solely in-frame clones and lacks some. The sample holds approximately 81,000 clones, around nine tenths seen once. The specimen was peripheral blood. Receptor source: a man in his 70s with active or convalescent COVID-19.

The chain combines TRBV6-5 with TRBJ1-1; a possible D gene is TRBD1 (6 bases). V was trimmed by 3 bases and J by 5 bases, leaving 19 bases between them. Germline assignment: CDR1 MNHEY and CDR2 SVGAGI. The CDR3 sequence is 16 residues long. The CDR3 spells CASSYDRSIARTEAFF. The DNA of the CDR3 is TGTGCCAGCAGTTATGACAGGTCTATCGCTCGGACTGAAGCTTTCTTT.

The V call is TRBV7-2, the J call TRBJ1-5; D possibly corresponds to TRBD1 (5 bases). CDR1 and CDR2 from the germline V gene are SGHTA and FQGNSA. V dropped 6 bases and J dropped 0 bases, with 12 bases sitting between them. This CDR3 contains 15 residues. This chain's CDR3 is CASRTDRYSNQPQHF. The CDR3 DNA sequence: TGTGCCAGCAGAACTGACAGATATAGCAATCAGCCCCAGCATTTT.

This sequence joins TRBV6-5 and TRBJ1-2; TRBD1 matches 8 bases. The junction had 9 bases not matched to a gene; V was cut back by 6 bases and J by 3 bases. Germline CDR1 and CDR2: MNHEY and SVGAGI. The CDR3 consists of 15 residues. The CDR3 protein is CASRPDRGRHYGYTF. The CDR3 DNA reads TGTGCCAGCAGGCCAGACAGGGGAAGGCACTATGGCTACACCTTC.

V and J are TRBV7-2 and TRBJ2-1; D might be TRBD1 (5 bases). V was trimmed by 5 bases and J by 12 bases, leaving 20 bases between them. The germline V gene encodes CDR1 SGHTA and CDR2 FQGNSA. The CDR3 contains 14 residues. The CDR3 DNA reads TGTGCCAGCAGCCAGGGCGAGGTTGGACAAGGGCAGTTCTTC. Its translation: CASSQGEVGQGQFF.

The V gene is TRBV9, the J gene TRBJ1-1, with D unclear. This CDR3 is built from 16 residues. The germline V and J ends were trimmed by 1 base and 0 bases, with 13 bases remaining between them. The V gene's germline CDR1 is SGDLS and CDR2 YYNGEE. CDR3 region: CASSVLSRAVNTEAFF. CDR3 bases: TGTGCCAGCAGCGTACTTTCGCGGGCGGTGAACACTGAAGCTTTCTTT.

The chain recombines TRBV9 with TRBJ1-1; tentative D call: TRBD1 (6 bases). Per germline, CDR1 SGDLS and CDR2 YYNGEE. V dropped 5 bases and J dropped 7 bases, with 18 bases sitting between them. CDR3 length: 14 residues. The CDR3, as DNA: TGTGCCAGCAGTGTTTCCCAGGGGTTCGGTGAAGCTTTCTTT. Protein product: CASSVSQGFGEAFF.

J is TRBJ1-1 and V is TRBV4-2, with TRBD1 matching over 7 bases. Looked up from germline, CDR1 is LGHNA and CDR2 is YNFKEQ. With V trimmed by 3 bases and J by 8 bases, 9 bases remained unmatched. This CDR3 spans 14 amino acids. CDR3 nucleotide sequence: TGTGCCAGCAGCCAGGCGGACAGGACGGAGGAAGCTTTCTTT. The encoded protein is CASSQADRTEEAFF.

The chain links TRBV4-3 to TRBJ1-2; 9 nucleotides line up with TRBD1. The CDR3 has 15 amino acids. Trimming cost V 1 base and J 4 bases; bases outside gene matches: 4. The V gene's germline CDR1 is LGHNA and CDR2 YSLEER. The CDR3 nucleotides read TGCGCCAGCAGCCAAGTGGGACAGGGATTCTATGGCTACACCTTC. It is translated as CASSQVGQGFYGYTF.

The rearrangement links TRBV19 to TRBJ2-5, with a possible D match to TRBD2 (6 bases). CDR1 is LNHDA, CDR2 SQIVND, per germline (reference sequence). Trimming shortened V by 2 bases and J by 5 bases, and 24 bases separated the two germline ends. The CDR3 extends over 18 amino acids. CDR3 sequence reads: CASSIKRYGRGHGETQYF. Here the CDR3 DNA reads TGTGCCAGTAGTATAAAGCGGTACGGGCGGGGCCACGGGGAGACCCAGTACTTC.

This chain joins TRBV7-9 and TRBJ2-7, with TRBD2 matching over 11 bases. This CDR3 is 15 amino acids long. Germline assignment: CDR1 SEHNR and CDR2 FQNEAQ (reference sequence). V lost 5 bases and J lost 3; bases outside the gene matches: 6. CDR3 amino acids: CASSTPSGGHYEQYF. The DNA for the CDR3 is TGTGCCAGCAGCACCCCTAGCGGGGGGCACTACGAGCAGTACTTC.

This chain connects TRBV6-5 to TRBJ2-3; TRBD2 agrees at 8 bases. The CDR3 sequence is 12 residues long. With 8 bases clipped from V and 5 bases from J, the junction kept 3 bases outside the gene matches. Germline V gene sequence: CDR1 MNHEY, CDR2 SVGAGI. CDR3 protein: CASGRGEDTQYF. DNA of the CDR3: TGTGCCAGCGGGCGGGGGGAAGATACGCAGTATTTT.

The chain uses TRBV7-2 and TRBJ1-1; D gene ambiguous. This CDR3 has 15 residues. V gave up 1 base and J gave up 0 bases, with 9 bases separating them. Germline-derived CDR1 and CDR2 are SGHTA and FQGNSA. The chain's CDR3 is CASSLVSGLNTEAFF. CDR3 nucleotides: TGTGCCAGCAGCTTAGTGTCCGGGTTGAACACTGAAGCTTTCTTT.

The CDR3 here is CASSASRQGLNEKLFF. The CDR3 nucleotides read TGTGCCAGCAGCGCCTCAAGACAGGGGTTAAATGAAAAACTGTTTTTT. This chain links TRBV7-9 with TRBJ1-4; 8 bases agree with TRBD1. The V gene end was trimmed by 5 bases and the J gene end by 5 bases; junction bases not matched to a gene: 10. The CDR3 totals 16 residues. Germline-derived CDR1 and CDR2 are SEHNR and FQNEAQ (reference sequence).

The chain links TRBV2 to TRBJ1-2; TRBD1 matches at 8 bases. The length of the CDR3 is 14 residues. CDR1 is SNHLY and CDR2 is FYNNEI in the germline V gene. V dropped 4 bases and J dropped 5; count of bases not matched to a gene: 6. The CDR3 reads CASSGRGQEYGYTF. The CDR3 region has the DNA TGTGCCAGCAGTGGCAGGGGACAGGAGTATGGCTACACCTTC.

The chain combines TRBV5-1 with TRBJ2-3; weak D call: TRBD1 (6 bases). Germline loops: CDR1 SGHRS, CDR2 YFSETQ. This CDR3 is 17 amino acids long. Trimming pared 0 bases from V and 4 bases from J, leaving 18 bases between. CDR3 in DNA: TGCGCCAGCAGCTTGGGGCCGACAGGTTCTGGTTCAGATACGCAGTATTTT. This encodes CASSLGPTGSGSDTQYF.